A selection of T cell receptor beta chains follows, all from one sample in a study of blood T cell repertoires in COVID-19. Repertoires were generated with immunoSEQ multiplex PCR, while TCRdb's copy carries only in-frame clones and drops some. This table holds 180,000 or so clones, roughly 81% found once. The source material was peripheral blood. The receptor source for this set is an elderly woman with COVID-19, enrolled during active disease. Each CDR3 is given with its conserved first and last residue. A D gene is named only where the DNA matches it firmly. Rows may omit the clone size; those that give it use once, few, many or a size class.

clone_size	v_call	d_call	cdr3_length	j_call	cdr3_nt	cdr3_aa
-	TRBV6-5	TRBD1	14	TRBJ2-5	TGTGCCAGCAGTCGGGACAGGACCTCAGAGACCCAGTACTTC	CASSRDRTSETQYF
-	TRBV7-6	TRBD1	13	TRBJ2-7	TGTGCCAGCAGCCCGAGACAGGGGTACGAGCAGTACTTC	CASSPRQGYEQYF
-	TRBV5-8	-	13	TRBJ2-2	TGTGCCAGCAGCTTGAGAACTACCGGGGAGCTGTTTTTT	CASSLRTTGELFF
-	TRBV5-4	TRBD1	16	TRBJ2-3	TGTGCCAGCAGCGAGAGGGACAGGGGGCAAGGTATCGCGCAGTATTTT	CASSERDRGQGIAQYF
few	TRBV14	TRBD2	17	TRBJ2-1	TGTGCCAGCAGCCAAGATCGACTAGCGGGTTCCTACAATGAGCAGTTCTTC	CASSQDRLAGSYNEQFF
-	TRBV2	-	13	TRBJ2-1	TGTGCCAGCAGTGATCATGGAGTCCATGAGCAGTTCTTC	CASSDHGVHEQFF
-	TRBV4-1	-	16	TRBJ2-1	TGCGCCAGCAGCCAAGATCTTGGCGGGGTGAACAATGAGCAGTTCTTC	CASSQDLGGVNNEQFF
-	TRBV6-5	TRBD1	15	TRBJ2-3	TGTGCCAGCAGTTACTCCGGACAGGGGGCAGATACGCAGTATTTT	CASSYSGQGADTQYF
-	TRBV28	-	16	TRBJ1-4	TGTGCCAGCAGTGACAGGAACGGGCGGTATCGGGAAAAACTGTTTTTT	CASSDRNGRYREKLFF
-	TRBV2	TRBD1	14	TRBJ1-1	TGTGCCAGCACCCGGGACAGGGGAGGTTTGGTAGCTTTCTTT	CASTRDRGGLVAFF
-	TRBV5-6	-	12	TRBJ1-2	TGTGCCAGCAGTACAGGGCCCTATGGCTACACCTTC	CASSTGPYGYTF
-	TRBV28	-	15	TRBJ1-6	TGTGCCAGCTCCTCATGGAGCTCCTATAATTCACCCCTCCACTTT	CASSSWSSYNSPLHF
few	TRBV5-1	-	16	TRBJ1-6	TGCGCCAGCAGCTTGGGGTCAAGGTGGAGTAATTCACCCCTCCACTTT	CASSLGSRWSNSPLHF
-	TRBV7-9	TRBD2	13	TRBJ2-7	TGTGCCAGCAGCTTCGGGACTATCTACGAGCAGTACTTC	CASSFGTIYEQYF
-	TRBV4-1	TRBD2	15	TRBJ2-1	TGCGCCAGCAGCCAAGAGGCTAGCGGGGACAATCTTCTGTTCTTC	CASSQEASGDNLLFF
-	TRBV7-2	TRBD1	14	TRBJ2-7	TGTGCCAGCAGCTTAGGCAGGGGGCCCTACGAGCAGTACTTC	CASSLGRGPYEQYF
once	TRBV30	TRBD1	12	TRBJ2-5	TGTGCCTGGGGAACAGGGGAGGAGACCCAGTACTTC	CAWGTGEETQYF
-	TRBV21-1	-	18	TRBJ2-7	TGTGCCAGCAGCAAAGCTCCCAGTTCACGGGAGGCGTACCACGAGCAGTACTTC	CASSKAPSSREAYHEQYF
-	TRBV19	-	12	TRBJ1-5	TGTGCCAGTAGACAGGGAGGGCAGCCCCAGCATTTT	CASRQGGQPQHF
few	TRBV4-2	-	16	TRBJ1-3	TGTGCCAGCAGCCGCGGGAACCGAGGGGCTGGAAACACCATATATTTT	CASSRGNRGAGNTIYF
-	TRBV28	TRBD2	16	TRBJ2-5	TGTGCCAGCAGGGCCTCTCTAGCGGGAGGTGTCGAGACCCAGTACTTC	CASRASLAGGVETQYF
-	TRBV25-1	TRBD2	14	TRBJ2-3	TGTGCCAGCTCCCACGGGGGGGGCACAGATACGCAGTATTTT	CASSHGGGTDTQYF
once	TRBV5-6	-	13	TRBJ1-2	TGTGCCAGCAGCCCGGACAGATCCTATGGCTACACCTTC	CASSPDRSYGYTF
-	TRBV28	-	15	TRBJ1-3	TGTGCCAGCAACCCCACAGGGATCTCTGGAAACACCATATATTTT	CASNPTGISGNTIYF
-	TRBV15	-	16	TRBJ1-5	TGTGCCACCAGCAGACCGGGGGAAGGATTCAATCAGCCCCAGCATTTT	CATSRPGEGFNQPQHF
-	TRBV11-2	-	14	TRBJ1-6	TGTGCCAGCAGTAACAGGGTAAAGAGTTCACCCCTCCACTTT	CASSNRVKSSPLHF
few	TRBV2	TRBD2	14	TRBJ2-3	TGTGCCAGCAGTGTTGCGGGAGTGATGGATACGCAGTATTTT	CASSVAGVMDTQYF
-	TRBV10-3	TRBD2	16	TRBJ2-1	TGTGCCATCAGTGGAGGATGGAGCGGGGTTAACAATGAGCAGTTCTTC	CAISGGWSGVNNEQFF
-	TRBV9	-	14	TRBJ1-1	TGTGCCAGCAGCGTAGTGGGGGCGTTCACTGAAGCTTTCTTT	CASSVVGAFTEAFF
-	TRBV3-1/TRBV3-2	-	15	TRBJ1-4	TGTGCCAGCAGCCAAACAGGAACGGCTAATGAAAAACTGTTTTTT	CASSQTGTANEKLFF
-	TRBV3-1/TRBV3-2	-	17	TRBJ1-4	TGTGCCAGCAGCCAAGGCGCGTCGGGGTTTCGGTATGAAAAACTGTTTTTT	CASSQGASGFRYEKLFF
-	TRBV27	TRBD2	16	TRBJ2-5	TGTGCCAGCAGTTTATACCCAGCGGGAGGGTTGGAGACCCAGTACTTC	CASSLYPAGGLETQYF
many	TRBV20-1	TRBD2	15	TRBJ2-5	TGCAGTGCTAGTCTGGGAGCGGGGGGCCGGGGGACCCAGTACTTC	CSASLGAGGRGTQYF
-	TRBV3-1/TRBV3-2	TRBD1	16	TRBJ2-1	TGTGCCAGCAGCCAATCGGGACAGGGGGCGATGGGTGAGCAGTTCTTC	CASSQSGQGAMGEQFF
-	TRBV7-9	-	14	TRBJ2-1	TGTGCCAGCAGCTTAGGACCAGCGAACCATGAGCAGTTCTTC	CASSLGPANHEQFF
-	TRBV10-3	-	21	TRBJ2-4	TGTGCCATCAGTGAGTCTGTTTTTCGGGGGGCGCCGGGGATAGCCAAAAACATTCAGTACTTC	CAISESVFRGAPGIAKNIQYF
many	TRBV28	-	17	TRBJ1-5	TGTGCCAGCTCTCTGGAACAGGGTTCTCTAAGCAATCAGCCCCAGCATTTT	CASSLEQGSLSNQPQHF
-	TRBV5-4	-	13	TRBJ2-1	TGTGCCAGCACCTGGGGGGGAGGGGGTGAGCAGTTCTTC	CASTWGGGGEQFF
-	TRBV28	TRBD2	15	TRBJ2-7	TGTGCCAGCAGTTACGCCAGCGGGGCTTTCTACGAGCAGTACTTC	CASSYASGAFYEQYF
once	TRBV18	TRBD1	15	TRBJ1-2	TGTGCCAGCTCGCAGGAGACAGGGATTTCGCGGGGCTACACCTTC	CASSQETGISRGYTF
-	TRBV19	-	13	TRBJ2-2	TGTGCCAGTAGTATCATGAGAGCCGGGGAGCTGTTTTTT	CASSIMRAGELFF
-	TRBV19	TRBD2	15	TRBJ2-5	TGTGCCAGTAGTAAACTAGCGGGAAGGCAAGAGACCCAGTACTTC	CASSKLAGRQETQYF
-	TRBV19	-	14	TRBJ2-5	TGTGCCAGTAGTATAATTGACAGGACAGAGACCCAGTACTTC	CASSIIDRTETQYF